These 7 T cell receptor beta chains share one sample of origin, sequenced in a study of blood T cell repertoires in COVID-19. The table came from immunoSEQ multiplex PCR; TCRdb's copy has only in-frame clones and leaves some out. The table has roughly 250,000 clones, about 87% seen once; the top ten hold over 3.5%. What was sequenced was peripheral blood. These receptors all stem from a middle-aged woman with acute or convalescent COVID-19.

This clone was seen a single time. V and J are TRBV27 and TRBJ2-7; D is perhaps TRBD1 (6 bases). CDR1 is MNHEY, CDR2 SMNVEV, per germline (reference sequence). Trimming left V 6 bases short and J 7 bases short, with 28 bases between. The length of the CDR3 is 17 residues. The CDR3 nucleotides are TGTGCCAGCAGACCGTGGGCCCGGGACACCTTTTCGATTGAGCAGTACGTC. It is translated as CASRPWARDTFSIEQYV.

The chain uses TRBV19 and TRBJ2-5; D remains ambiguous. There are 14 residues in the CDR3. Germline CDR1 is LNHDA and CDR2 is SQIVND (reference sequence). V was shortened by 4 bases and J by 4 bases, with 13 bases between the two germline ends. CDR3 residues: CASSNSFRGETQYF. The CDR3 DNA reads as TGTGCCAGTAGTAATAGTTTTCGAGGAGAGACCCAGTACTTC.

This clone was observed a few times. The chain employs TRBV19 and TRBJ1-1, with D tentatively TRBD1 (5 bases). V lost 7 bases and J lost 4, with 22 bases in between. The CDR3 loop spans 16 amino acids. Germline V gene lookup returns CDR1 LNHDA and CDR2 SQIVND (reference sequence). The CDR3 DNA follows: TGTGCCAGTAATAGGGCGGCAGGGCTTTCGGTCACTGAAGCTTTCTTT. It encodes CASNRAAGLSVTEAFF.

J is TRBJ1-3 and V is TRBV7-9; D gene unclear. Trimming stripped 8 bases from V and 0 bases from J, with 23 bases between. From germline, CDR1 is SEHNR and CDR2 FQNEAQ (reference sequence). This CDR3 spans 18 amino acids. The CDR3: CASSDAPVPGISGNTIYF. The CDR3 DNA follows: TGTGCCAGCTCGGACGCCCCCGTACCGGGAATCTCTGGAAACACCATATATTTT.

The chain links TRBV9 to TRBJ1-1, with TRBD1 identical over 7 bases. CDR3 length: 15 residues. The V gene's germline CDR1 is SGDLS and CDR2 YYNGEE. The V gene end was trimmed by 2 bases and the J gene end by 4 bases; junction bases not matched to a gene: 8. The CDR3 reads CASSVEQGLFTEAFF. The CDR3, as DNA: TGTGCCAGCAGCGTCGAACAGGGGCTTTTCACTGAAGCTTTCTTT.

This chain connects TRBV24-1 to TRBJ2-1; 7 nucleotides agree with TRBD2. With V trimmed by 6 bases and J by 4 bases, 11 bases remained unmatched. This CDR3 spans 16 amino acids. Germline V gene data show CDR1 as KGHDR and CDR2 as SFDVKD. The CDR3 loop reads CATSHPTSVRYNEQFF. Written as DNA, the CDR3 is TGTGCCACCAGTCACCCCACTAGCGTCCGATACAATGAGCAGTTCTTC.

J is TRBJ1-4 and V is TRBV6-1, with 8 positions matching TRBD1. The V and J ends lost 3 bases and 5 bases, in that order; junction bases with no gene match: 8. Germline V gene lookup returns CDR1 MNHNS and CDR2 SASEGT. The CDR3 covers 16 residues. CDR3: CASSETQGTGNEKLFF. The CDR3 nucleotides are TGTGCCAGCAGTGAGACACAGGGGACAGGAAATGAAAAACTGTTTTTT.